This TCR beta chain was retrieved from a study of blood T cell repertoires in COVID-19. Study in general: Spain, Italy and the United States supplied samples that represented acute and convalescent COVID-19. T cells, B-cell-depleted T cells, or PBMCs provided the cDNA or gDNA that served as material.

In the source study's methods: Estimation of nucleated cell counts relied on the amplification of reference gene primers. Libraries were prepared by immunoSEQ multiplex PCR; TCRdb keeps only in-frame clonotypes and omits some of them. Clone size and V and J calls were adopted from that table, with D and trimming inferred from the DNA. The profile covers fewer than 250,000 clones, with 65% to 90% appearing a single time and 4% to 4.5% taken by the ten largest. Sequences were obtained from peripheral blood. The sequence was obtained from a man in his fifties with acute or convalescent COVID-19.

This CDR3 reads CASSYYRAGGTEAFF. The CDR3 coding sequence is TGTGCCAGCAGTTACTATAGGGCGGGGGGCACTGAAGCTTTCTTT. V gene TRBV6-5 combines with J gene TRBJ1-1; weak D call: TRBD1 (5 bases). The V and J ends lost 1 base and 4 bases respectively, with 13 bases between them. The CDR3 has 15 amino acids. Germline CDR1 and CDR2: MNHEY and SVGAGI.